This entry lists 16 T cell receptor beta chains sequenced from one sample in a study of T-cell memory formation after mild COVID-19. TCRdb reprocessed the 5' RACE reads via MiXCR and lists one record per CDR3 protein. This sample yields 350,000 to 500,000 distinct CDR3 sequences, of which around 22% are seen a single time; around 14% belongs to the top ten. The specimen was PBMCs or a T cell subset sorted from them (not recorded which). The receptors stem from an adult woman who had mild COVID-19 (a few samples of this study predate the infection). Cell type and time point are not known.

A few counts support this clonotype. The V call is TRBV12-3 or TRBV12-4, the J call TRBJ2-1; TRBD2 is a possible D gene (6 bases). The CDR3 has 13 amino acids. Trimming shortened V by 6 bases and J by 9 bases, and 15 bases separated the two germline ends. CDR3 loop: CASRPPLGGEQFF. CDR3 nucleotides: TGTGCCAGCAGACCGCCCCTCGGGGGTGAGCAGTTCTTC.

This clonotype has just a few counts. The CDR3 region has the DNA TGTGCCAGCAGTTTAGAAGGGAGGGGCATTCAGTACTTC. It specifies CASSLEGRGIQYF. The chain carries TRBV12-3 or TRBV12-4 and TRBJ2-4; 7 bases map to TRBD2. V was clipped by 1 base and J by 9 bases; unmatched bases: 3. CDR3 size: 13 residues.

The V gene is TRBV4-1, the J gene TRBJ1-5; D is uncertain. Deletions cut 0 bases from V and 0 bases from J, with 12 bases between. CDR1 and CDR2 (germline): MGHRA, YSYEKL. The CDR3 consists of 17 residues. The CDR3, as DNA: TGCGCCAGCAGCCAAGATGGGAGGGCCTATAGCAATCAGCCCCAGCATTTT. It translates to CASSQDGRAYSNQPQHF.

The genes are TRBV7-6 and TRBJ2-1, with TRBD2 matching over 10 bases. The CDR3 is 15 amino acids. Trimming took 6 bases from V and 7 from J; bases not matched to a gene: 9. Per the germline V gene, CDR1 is SGHVS and CDR2 is FNYEAQ. The CDR3 DNA reads TGTGCCAGCAGTGAGACGGGACTAGCGCAGAATGAGCAGTTCTTC. It codes for CASSETGLAQNEQFF.

The gene calls are TRBV7-9 and TRBJ2-5; D not certain. In germline, CDR1 is SEHNR, CDR2 FQNEAQ (reference sequence). The CDR3 contains 14 residues. Trimming removed 1 base from V and 4 bases from J, with 10 bases in between. CDR3 DNA: TGTGCCAGCAGCTTAGTCGTTACTGGAGAGACCCAGTACTTC. Amino acid sequence: CASSLVVTGETQYF.

V and J are TRBV9 and TRBJ2-2; a possible D gene is TRBD1 (6 bases). The CDR3 runs to 15 residues. The germline V gene has CDR1 SGDLS and CDR2 YYNGEE. The V gene lost 8 bases and the J gene lost 7 bases, with 21 bases spanning the gap. This chain's CDR3 is CASSPSGGRGGELFF. The CDR3 DNA is TGTGCCAGTTCCCCTAGTGGGGGCCGAGGCGGGGAGCTGTTTTTT. The full variable domain, rest sourced from reference TRBV9 and TRBJ2-2, is DSGVTQTPKHLITATGQRVTLRCSPRSGDLSVYWYQQSLDQGLQFLIQYYNGEERAKGNILERFSAQQFPDLHSELNLSSLELGDSALYFCASSPSGGRGGELFFGEGSRLTVL.

This clonotype was observed a few times. DNA of the CDR3: TGTGGGGTGAAGGGGGACTACAATGAGCAGTTCTTC. Its translation is CGVKGDYNEQFF. This chain joins TRBV6-6 and TRBJ2-1; TRBD1 might be the D (6 bases). CDR3 length: 12 amino acids. CDR1 is MNHNY and CDR2 is SVGAGI in the germline V gene (reference sequence).

The chain has TRBV5-4 and TRBJ2-3; D gene ambiguous. The CDR3 runs to 14 residues. Germline-derived CDR1 and CDR2 are SGHNT and YYREEE (reference sequence). The ends were cut back, 4 bases at V and 0 bases at J, with 9 bases in the middle. CDR3 coding DNA: TGTGCCAGCAGCCAACCACCTAGCACAGATACGCAGTATTTT. Protein sequence: CASSQPPSTDTQYF.

The J gene is TRBJ1-1, the V gene TRBV7-9; D gene uncertain. Per germline, CDR1 SEHNR and CDR2 FQNEAQ (reference sequence). This CDR3 has 15 residues. V was pared by 5 bases and J by 0 bases, with 13 bases between. The DNA of the CDR3 is TGTGCCAGCAGCCCCCCCCCCGGGGTGAACACTGAAGCTTTCTTT. This codes for CASSPPPGVNTEAFF.

A remark on this clonotype: Compared with germline, one end of the junction differs, possibly owing to a read error. The rearrangement joins TRBV4-3 to TRBJ2-1; 15 nucleotides line up with TRBD2. The CDR3 extends over 14 amino acids. In germline, CDR1 is LGHNA, CDR2 YSLEER. Written as DNA, the CDR3 is TGCGCCAGCAGCCAAGACCGGACTAGCGGGAGGGTACTCTTC. This gives the protein CASSQDRTSGRVLF.

The gene calls are TRBV6-6 and TRBJ2-1, with TRBD1 matching 9 bases. Germline V lookup: CDR1 MNHNY, CDR2 SVGAGI (reference sequence). This CDR3 is 16 amino acids long. J gave up 9 bases and V 2 bases, and 11 bases lay outside the gene matches. CDR3 sequence: CASSYNGQGRRIEQFF. The CDR3 DNA sequence: TGTGCCAGCAGTTACAATGGACAGGGGAGGCGGATTGAGCAGTTCTTC.

This clonotype was detected many times. The chain is built from TRBV23-1 and TRBJ2-1, with 7 bases fitting TRBD2. TRBV23-1 is an open reading frame, and its role is uncertain. V was clipped by 0 bases and J by 0 bases; unmatched bases: 5. The CDR3 consists of 17 residues. Here the CDR3 DNA reads TGCGCCAGCAGTCAATCTAACCGCGGGAGCTCCTACAATGAGCAGTTCTTC. It codes for CASSQSNRGSSYNEQFF.

This clonotype has only a few counts. V is TRBV18 and J is TRBJ1-2; the D is unclear. Germline V gene lookup returns CDR1 KGHSH and CDR2 LQKENI. The ends were cut back, 5 bases at V and 0 bases at J, with 4 bases in the middle. CDR3 length: 12 residues. Here the CDR3 reads CASSGANYGYTF. The CDR3 nucleotides read TGTGCCAGCTCAGGAGCTAACTATGGCTACACCTTC.

Only a few counts were recorded for this clonotype. The chain joins TRBV7-2 to TRBJ2-3; a weak D match, TRBD1 (6 bases). V lost 7 bases, J lost 3 bases, and 17 bases lay in between. Germline assignment: CDR1 SGHTA and CDR2 FQGNSA. CDR3 size: 15 residues. In nucleotides, the CDR3 is TGTGCCAGCAAGCTTAGTAGGGGGAGTACAGATACGCAGTATTTT. The encoded protein is CASKLSRGSTDTQYF.

This chain joins TRBV11-2 and TRBJ2-1; 14 bases align to TRBD2. This CDR3 comprises 18 residues. V shed 1 base and J 8 bases; nucleotides not matched to a gene: 10. Germline lookup yields CDR1 SGHAT and CDR2 FQNNGV. As DNA, the CDR3 is TGTGCCAGCAGCTTAGTTTCCGGGACTAGCGGGAGATCGCATGAGCAGTTCTTC. Encoded protein: CASSLVSGTSGRSHEQFF.

A few counts support this clonotype. The CDR3 nucleotides read TGTGCCAGCAGCCTCACAGGGGTAATAGATACGCAGTATTTT. It is translated as CASSLTGVIDTQYF. The chain has TRBV7-9 and TRBJ2-3; 7 positions agree with TRBD1. The CDR3 is 14 amino acids. In germline, CDR1 is SEHNR, CDR2 FQNEAQ (reference sequence). V was pared by 5 bases and J by 5 bases, with 7 bases of the junction left unmatched.